The source of this T cell receptor beta chain is a study of OX40 agonist ivuxolimab in advanced cancers. Sequenced by immunoSEQ multiplex PCR; TCRdb stores in-frame clones only, minus some. The sample carries tens of thousands of clones, 80% to 85% recorded once. This TCR was recovered from an adult with an advanced solid tumor such as melanoma, head and neck, liver or kidney cancer. The material sequenced was CD4+ or CD8+ T cells sorted from blood, taken in a trial of the OX40 agonist ivuxolimab.

CDR3 protein: CASSLRRGGYYGYTF. CDR3 nucleotides: TGTGCCAGCAGCTTAAGGCGGGGGGGCTACTATGGCTACACCTTC. The chain combines TRBV7-8 with TRBJ1-2, with D tentatively TRBD1 (6 bases). The CDR3 is made up of 15 amino acids. The V end lost 2 bases, the J end lost 3 bases, and 13 bases lay between the germline ends. CDR1 is SGHVS, CDR2 FQNEAQ, per germline. Based on the CDR3 plus reference TRBV7-8 and TRBJ1-2, the full variable domain is GAGVSQSPRYKVAKRGQDVALRCDPISGHVSLFWYQQALGQGPEFLTYFQNEAQLDKSGLPSDRFFAERPEGSVSTLKIQRTQQEDSAVYLCASSLRRGGYYGYTFGSGTRLTVV.